One sample yielded the 32 T cell receptor beta chains listed below, sequenced in a study of vaccination and CD4 T cells after COVID-19 (dated by TCRdb to the early 2020s). The treatment or condition tag for this specimen amounts to: approximately 9-day PBMC culture with coronavirus spike peptide pools or control peptides (ViraFEST assay). CD4+ T cells from unexposed donors were collected before the COVID-19 pandemic (2011-2018). No antigen has been identified for these receptors. The library was made by PCR. Sequenced using an Illumina iSeq 100. At the Johns Hopkins FTIC core, DNA from the cultured CD4+ T cells underwent TCR sequencing with the Oncomine TCR Beta short-read assay. Using fastp trimming at Q25 and MiXCR clonotype assembly, TCRdb reanalyzed the public sequencing data and kept in-frame beta chains. Rows merge per CDR3 protein into single entries with the most common DNA and genes. The sample contains approximately 7,600 distinct CDR3 sequences, roughly 45% of them found a single time. About 24% of the sample rests with the top ten.

Sequenced material: CD4+ T cells from blood, cultured in vitro. The receptors here all came from a human donor in good health.

The genes are TRBV2 and TRBJ1-2; D is possibly TRBD1 (5 bases). V shed 5 bases and J shed 4 bases, with 26 bases lying between them. The CDR3 runs 18 residues. CDR1 and CDR2 (germline): SNHLY, FYNNEI. CDR3 nucleotide sequence: TGTGCCAGCAGTCCTTCGCCCCTAGGCCCCGGGACCTCCTATGGCTACACCTTC. Amino acids: CASSPSPLGPGTSYGYTF. The full variable domain, completed using reference TRBV2 and TRBJ1-2, is EPEVTQTPSHQVTQMGQEVILRCVPISNHLYFYWYRQILGQKVEFLVSFYNNEISEKSEIFDDQFSVERPDGSNFTLKIRSTKLEDSAMYFCASSPSPLGPGTSYGYTFGSGTRLTVV.

This chain links TRBV28 with TRBJ1-6; D gene uncertain. Germline V lookup: CDR1 MDHEN, CDR2 SYDVKM. V shed 5 bases and J shed 14 bases, with 19 bases lying between them. The CDR3 runs to 14 residues. In DNA, the CDR3 is TGTGCCAGCAGTACCCCTGCATTGTCGGGCACCCTCCACTTT. Translation: CASSTPALSGTLHF.

The chain links TRBV19 to TRBJ1-5, with D hard to call. Germline V gives CDR1 LNHDA, CDR2 SQIVND (reference sequence). The CDR3 is made up of 12 amino acids. V dropped 5 bases and J dropped 6 bases, with 8 bases sitting between them. CDR3 residues: CASSQEGQPQHF. DNA for the CDR3: TGTGCCAGTAGTCAAGAGGGTCAGCCCCAGCATTTT. The full variable domain, in which reference TRBV19 and TRBJ1-5 provide the parts outside the CDR3, is DGGITQSPKYLFRKEGQNVTLSCEQNLNHDAMYWYRQDPGQGLRLIYYSQIVNDFQKGDIAEGYSVSREKKESFPLTVTSAQKNPTAFYLCASSQEGQPQHFGDGTRLSIL.

This sequence joins TRBV19 and TRBJ1-2; perhaps TRBD1 as D (5 bases). Germline assignment: CDR1 LNHDA and CDR2 SQIVND (reference sequence). The CDR3 is made up of 13 amino acids. The ends were cut back, 8 bases at V and 0 bases at J, with 10 bases in the middle. CDR3 in DNA: TGTGCCAGTGGGACTAGTTCTAACTATGGCTACACCTTC. Protein sequence: CASGTSSNYGYTF.

The gene calls are TRBV21-1 and TRBJ2-5; the table's D call, TRBD2, has no DNA check behind it. TRBV21-1 is given as a pseudogene. CDR3 size: 17 residues. The CDR3 DNA reads TGTGCCAGCAGCAAAAGAGATCCTAGCAGCAACCAAGAGACCCAGTACTTC. It codes for CASSKRDPSSNQETQYF.

This clonotype has more than one count but fewer than ten. V is TRBV6-5 and J is TRBJ1-2; possible D gene TRBD1, 6 bases. In germline, CDR1 is MNHEY, CDR2 SVGAGI. Trimming left V 4 bases short and J 7 bases short, with 13 bases between. The CDR3 sequence is 13 residues long. CDR3 nucleotides: TGTGCCAGCAGTTCCCAAAGGGGGTTTGGCTACACCTTC. The encoded protein is CASSSQRGFGYTF.

V gene TRBV21-1 combines with J gene TRBJ2-7; no DNA check was done on the table's D call, TRBD2. TRBV21-1 is an annotated pseudogene. The CDR3 is 14 amino acids. The CDR3 is CASRPGLSSYEQYF. The CDR3 DNA reads as TGTGCCAGCAGACCGGGACTCTCTTCCTACGAGCAGTACTTC.

The count of this clonotype is one. The chain recombines TRBV20-1 with TRBJ2-7, with D possibly being TRBD1 or TRBD2 (5 bases each). V gave up 0 bases and J gave up 0 bases, with 9 bases separating them. This CDR3 has 14 amino acids. Germline CDR1 is DFQATT and CDR2 is SNEGSKA (reference sequence). CDR3 sequence (DNA): TGCAGTGCTAGAGATCTTGGGGGCTCCTACGAGCAGTACTTC. It specifies CSARDLGGSYEQYF.

V gene TRBV7-9 combines with J gene TRBJ1-1; perhaps TRBD1 as D (5 bases). Trimming stripped 1 base from V and 4 bases from J, with 13 bases between. Germline V gene data show CDR1 as SEHNR and CDR2 as FQNEAQ (reference sequence). The CDR3 sequence is 15 residues long. The CDR3 protein is CASSLGDRGGTEAFF. CDR3 sequence (DNA): TGTGCCAGCAGCTTAGGTGATAGGGGAGGCACTGAAGCTTTCTTT.

The chain recombines TRBV29-1 with TRBJ2-3, with 12 positions matching TRBD2. The CDR3 extends over 16 amino acids. The junction had 7 bases not matched to a gene; V was cut back by 3 bases and J by 3 bases. Germline-derived CDR1 and CDR2 are SQVTM and ANQGSEA. This chain's CDR3 is CSVDLTSGRATDTQYF. The CDR3 nucleotides are TGCAGCGTTGACCTGACTAGCGGGAGAGCTACAGATACGCAGTATTTT.

The chain uses TRBV10-1 and TRBJ1-2, with D unresolved. The CDR3 runs 13 residues. Germline V CDR1 and CDR2: WNHNN, SYGVQD (reference sequence). V shed 3 bases and J shed 2 bases, with 7 bases lying between them. The CDR3 sequence is CASSEWVNYGYTF. DNA of the CDR3: TGCGCCAGCAGTGAATGGGTAAACTATGGCTACACCTTC.

The CDR3 nucleotides read TGTGCCAGCAGCTCTACTAGCGCCAGCACAGATACGCAGTATTTT. This translates into CASSSTSASTDTQYF. The gene calls are TRBV7-2 and TRBJ2-3; 7 bases are shared with TRBD2. Germline V lookup: CDR1 SGHTA, CDR2 FQGNSA. There are 15 residues in the CDR3. The junction had 4 bases not matched to a gene; V was cut back by 4 bases and J by 0 bases.

This chain uses TRBV6-2 or TRBV6-3 with TRBJ2-7; 8 bases fit TRBD1. Germline V gives CDR1 MNHEY, CDR2 SVGEGT. V lost 7 bases to trimming and J lost 1 base; unmatched junction nucleotides: 18. The CDR3 length is 18 residues. CDR3 coding DNA: TGTGCCAGCACCCCCCGGGACAGGTTGATCGCCGCATCCTACGAGCAGTACTTC. Its translation: CASTPRDRLIAASYEQYF.

This clonotype showed up just a few times. The chain couples TRBV6-2 or TRBV6-3 to TRBJ1-2; weak D call: TRBD1 (5 bases). Germline V gene sequence: CDR1 MNHEY, CDR2 SVGEGT. V was clipped by 5 bases and J by 5 bases, with 9 bases between them. The CDR3 spans 12 residues. The CDR3 loop reads CASSDSVYGYTF. CDR3 nucleotide sequence: TGTGCCAGCAGTGACAGTGTGTATGGCTACACCTTC.

This clonotype was counted only a few times. The rearrangement links TRBV12-3 or TRBV12-4 to TRBJ1-2; D gene ambiguous. The CDR3 is 13 residues long. V lost 4 bases, J lost 2 bases, and 8 bases lay in between. CDR3 in amino acids: CASSSTENYGYTF. CDR3 in DNA: TGTGCCAGCAGTTCAACTGAAAACTATGGCTACACCTTC.

V usage is TRBV6-1 and J usage is TRBJ2-7; 10 nucleotides agree with TRBD2. The J segment lost 4 bases and the V segment lost 6 bases, leaving 18 bases of the junction unmatched. Per the germline V gene, CDR1 is MNHNS and CDR2 is SASEGT. The CDR3 has 18 amino acids. The CDR3 is CASSPQASGRTGAYEQYF. The CDR3 nucleotides read TGTGCCAGCAGCCCCCAGGCTAGCGGGAGAACGGGTGCGTACGAGCAGTACTTC.

The gene calls are TRBV7-2 and TRBJ2-5, with a possible D match to TRBD2 (6 bases). The CDR3 is 13 amino acids. Germline V gene data show CDR1 as SGHTA and CDR2 as FQGNSA. The germline V and J ends were trimmed by 5 bases and 2 bases, with 9 bases remaining between them. DNA for the CDR3: TGTGCCAGCAGCGATGGGACTCAAGAGACCCAGTACTTC. Encoded protein: CASSDGTQETQYF.

The genes are TRBV19 and TRBJ1-6; the match to TRBD1 covers 7 bases. The CDR3 is made up of 14 amino acids. J was trimmed by 9 bases and V by 6 bases; bases with no gene match: 8. Germline CDR1 LNHDA, CDR2 SQIVND (reference sequence). In nucleotides, the CDR3 is TGTGCCAGTAGCGACAGGGAGAAGAGTTCACCCCTCCACTTT. This gives the protein CASSDREKSSPLHF.

This clonotype was detected a few times. This chain uses TRBV4-3 with TRBJ1-2; 7 bases are a match to TRBD1. V trimming: 6 bases; J trimming: 7 bases; junction bases outside the gene matches: 5. Germline loops: CDR1 LGHNA, CDR2 YSLEER. The CDR3 length is 12 residues. DNA of the CDR3: TGCGCCAGCAGTTCGACAGGGTTTGGCTACACCTTC. The encoded protein is CASSSTGFGYTF.

The J gene is TRBJ2-7, the V gene TRBV5-1; D is unresolved. CDR3 length: 11 amino acids. Looked up from germline, CDR1 is SGHRS and CDR2 is YFSETQ. Between the trimmed V and J ends, which lost 4 bases and 3 bases, there was a span of 5 bases. CDR3 sequence: CASSLDYEQYF. The CDR3 DNA is TGCGCCAGCAGCCTCGACTACGAGCAGTACTTC.

The chain employs TRBV30 and TRBJ1-3; D call uncertain. The CDR3 totals 16 residues. Trimming pared 2 bases from V and 0 bases from J, leaving 14 bases between. The germline gives CDR1 GTSNPN, CDR2 SVGIG (reference sequence). The CDR3 region has the DNA TGTGCCTGGAGTTCAGCGATTTCAAGCTCTGGAAACACCATATATTTT. Translation gives CAWSSAISSSGNTIYF.

This clonotype was observed a handful of times. J is TRBJ1-3 and V is TRBV20-1; D is uncertain. V lost 0 bases and J lost 0, with 6 bases in between. Germline V lookup: CDR1 DFQATT, CDR2 SNEGSKA (reference sequence). The CDR3 has 14 amino acids. CDR3 residues: CSARDPGSGNTIYF. The CDR3 DNA sequence: TGCAGTGCTAGAGATCCGGGCTCTGGAAACACCATATATTTT.

The V call is TRBV19, the J call TRBJ2-3, with 10 bases matching TRBD2. There are 18 residues in the CDR3. V was pared by 1 base and J by 2 bases, with 9 bases of the junction left unmatched. Germline-derived CDR1 and CDR2 are LNHDA and SQIVND (reference sequence). CDR3 in DNA: TGTGCCAGTAGTATAGCGCCTAGCGGGAGTACGCCCACAGATACGCAGTATTTT. This encodes CASSIAPSGSTPTDTQYF.

This chain links TRBV7-2 with TRBJ1-6; TRBD1 aligns across 8 bases. The CDR3 is made up of 15 amino acids. Per the germline V gene, CDR1 is SGHTA and CDR2 is FQGNSA. Germline trimming cut 5 bases from V and 6 bases from J; bases unmatched to any gene: 6. CDR3 loop: CASSRQGAANSPLHF. CDR3 bases: TGTGCCAGCAGCAGGCAGGGGGCAGCTAATTCACCCCTCCACTTT. Full variable domain (remainder filled in from reference TRBV7-2 and TRBJ1-6): GAGVSQSPSNKVTEKGKDVELRCDPISGHTALYWYRQSLGQGLEFLIYFQGNSAPDKSGLPSDRFSAERTGGSVSTLTIQRTQQEDSAVYLCASSRQGAANSPLHFGNGTRLTVT.

This clonotype appeared a few times. The rearrangement uses TRBV27 and TRBJ1-2; perhaps TRBD1 as D (6 bases). Germline V gene lookup returns CDR1 MNHEY and CDR2 SMNVEV (reference sequence). V was clipped by 3 bases and J by 8 bases, with 13 bases between them. CDR3 length equals 13 residues. CDR3 loop: CASSFTGTGGYTF. The CDR3 DNA follows: TGTGCCAGCAGTTTCACAGGGACTGGCGGCTACACCTTC.

In this sample, this clonotype turned up once. The chain links TRBV7-9 to TRBJ2-7, with D maybe TRBD1 (6 bases). The V end lost 3 bases, the J end lost 0 bases, and 6 bases lay between the germline ends. The CDR3 sequence is 13 residues long. Germline assignment: CDR1 SEHNR and CDR2 FQNEAQ (reference sequence). The chain's CDR3 is CASSLGASYEQYF. CDR3 in DNA: TGTGCCAGCAGCTTGGGGGCCTCCTACGAGCAGTACTTC.

This clonotype has a handful of counts. The chain carries TRBV20-1 and TRBJ2-3; D is unclear. Germline CDR1 reads DFQATT; CDR2 reads SNEGSKA (reference sequence). Trimming pared 6 bases from V and 6 bases from J, leaving 13 bases between. The CDR3 contains 12 residues. CDR3 coding DNA: TGCAGTGCCTCACAGCATTCTGATACGCAGTATTTT. Its protein product is CSASQHSDTQYF.

The V call is TRBV20-1, the J call TRBJ1-6, with TRBD1 as a possible D gene (6 bases). With 3 bases removed from V and 9 bases from J, the gap between germline ends came to 15 bases. CDR1 is DFQATT and CDR2 is SNEGSKA in the germline V gene (reference sequence). This CDR3 comprises 14 residues. As DNA, the CDR3 is TGCAGTGCTAGTATAAACAGGGCCGGTTCACCCCTCCACTTT. Amino acids: CSASINRAGSPLHF.

This chain links TRBV20-1 with TRBJ1-5, with D perhaps matching TRBD1 (5 bases). The V end lost 0 bases, the J end lost 4 bases, and 13 bases lay between the germline ends. Germline V lookup: CDR1 DFQATT, CDR2 SNEGSKA (reference sequence). The CDR3 runs 15 residues. In DNA form, the CDR3 reads TGCAGTGCTAGAGATGGTAGCAGGGTTAATCAGCCCCAGCATTTT. Translated, it gives CSARDGSRVNQPQHF.

This clonotype was detected a few times. This chain uses TRBV20-1 with TRBJ1-1; D remains ambiguous. The CDR3 consists of 14 residues. Per the germline V gene, CDR1 is DFQATT and CDR2 is SNEGSKA (reference sequence). The V end lost 2 bases, the J end lost 7 bases, and 17 bases lay between the germline ends. DNA of the CDR3: TGCAGTGCTAGAATAGTCACGGAAGGCGGTGAAGCTTTCTTT. Its protein is CSARIVTEGGEAFF.

This clonotype was counted between two and nine times. The chain links TRBV27 to TRBJ1-2, with no clear D. The CDR3 runs to 15 residues. Germline V gene sequence: CDR1 MNHEY, CDR2 SMNVEV (reference sequence). Trimming took off 7 bases at V and 4 bases at J, with 19 bases between the two ends. The chain's CDR3 is CASKESGLGSYGYTF. The CDR3 DNA follows: TGTGCCAGCAAGGAAAGCGGCCTAGGCAGCTATGGCTACACCTTC.

This clonotype has more than one count but fewer than ten. The chain couples TRBV29-1 to TRBJ1-2; D call uncertain. Looked up from germline, CDR1 is SQVTM and CDR2 is ANQGSEA. Trimming left V 3 bases short and J 2 bases short, with 10 bases between. This CDR3 spans 13 amino acids. The CDR3 DNA sequence: TGCAGCGTTGAGGTGACGGACAACTATGGCTACACCTTC. Translation: CSVEVTDNYGYTF.